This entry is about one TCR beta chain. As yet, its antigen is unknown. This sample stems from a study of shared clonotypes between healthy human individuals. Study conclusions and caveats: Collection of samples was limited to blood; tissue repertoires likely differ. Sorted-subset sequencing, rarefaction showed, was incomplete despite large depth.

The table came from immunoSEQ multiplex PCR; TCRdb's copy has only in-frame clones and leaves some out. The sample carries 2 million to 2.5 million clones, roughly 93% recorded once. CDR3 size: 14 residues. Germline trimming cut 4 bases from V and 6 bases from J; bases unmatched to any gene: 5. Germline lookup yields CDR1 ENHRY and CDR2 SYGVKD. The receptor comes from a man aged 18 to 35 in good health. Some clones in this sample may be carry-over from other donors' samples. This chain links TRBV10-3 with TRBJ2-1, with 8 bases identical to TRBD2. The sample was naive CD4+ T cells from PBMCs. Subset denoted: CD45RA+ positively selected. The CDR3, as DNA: TGTGCCATCAGTGCGCGGGAGGACCCCAATGAGCAGTTCTTC. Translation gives CAISAREDPNEQFF.